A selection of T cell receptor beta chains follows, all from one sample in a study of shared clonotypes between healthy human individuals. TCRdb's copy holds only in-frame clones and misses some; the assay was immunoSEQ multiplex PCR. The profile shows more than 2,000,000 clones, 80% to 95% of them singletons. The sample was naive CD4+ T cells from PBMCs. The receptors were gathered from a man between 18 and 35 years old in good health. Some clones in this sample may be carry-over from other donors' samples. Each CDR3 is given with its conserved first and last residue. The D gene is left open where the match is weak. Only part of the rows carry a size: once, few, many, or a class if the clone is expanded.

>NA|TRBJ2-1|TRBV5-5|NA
CASSPGMARGGPAEQFF
TGTGCCAGCAGCCCCGGTATGGCTCGCGGAGGGCCGGCGGAGCAGTTCTTC
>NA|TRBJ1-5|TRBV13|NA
CASSLSRGMGNQPQHF
TGTGCCAGCAGCTTATCTCGGGGAATGGGCAATCAGCCCCAGCATTTT
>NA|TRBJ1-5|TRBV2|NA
CASSGINSNQPQHF
TGTGCCAGCAGTGGAATTAATAGCAATCAGCCCCAGCATTTT
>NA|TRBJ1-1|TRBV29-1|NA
CSVVWGTGATEAFF
TGCAGCGTTGTTTGGGGGACTGGGGCCACTGAAGCTTTCTTT
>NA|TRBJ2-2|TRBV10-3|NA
CAISDDSRVGGGELFF
TGTGCCATCAGTGACGACAGTAGGGTAGGGGGCGGGGAGCTGTTTTTT
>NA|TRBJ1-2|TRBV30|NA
CAWSGAGGYTF
TGTGCCTGGAGTGGGGCAGGGGGCTACACCTTC
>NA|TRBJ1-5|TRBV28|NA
CASSPRRRPQHF
TGTGCCAGCAGTCCACGTCGGAGACCCCAGCATTTT
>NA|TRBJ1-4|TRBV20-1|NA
CSARERQRLFF
TGCAGTGCTAGAGAGCGGCAAAGACTGTTTTTT
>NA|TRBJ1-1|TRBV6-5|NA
CASSERTAGGAFF
TGTGCCAGCAGCGAACGGACGGCGGGAGGAGCTTTCTTT
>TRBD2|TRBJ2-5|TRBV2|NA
CASSLAGSFQETQYF
TGTGCCAGCAGTCTAGCGGGATCCTTCCAAGAGACCCAGTACTTC
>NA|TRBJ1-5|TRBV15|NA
CATSRAYQPQHF
TGTGCCACCAGCCGAGCCTATCAGCCCCAGCATTTT
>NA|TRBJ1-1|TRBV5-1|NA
CASSLQGGTEAFF
TGCGCCAGCAGCTTGCAGGGCGGCACTGAAGCTTTCTTT
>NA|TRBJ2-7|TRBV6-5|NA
CASRFYTGEQYF
TGTGCCAGCAGGTTCTACACGGGCGAGCAGTACTTC
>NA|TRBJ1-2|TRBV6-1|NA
CASIPGQVLYGYTF
TGTGCCAGCATCCCCGGGCAGGTGCTCTATGGCTACACCTTC
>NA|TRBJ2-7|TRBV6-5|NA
CASSYLRQGNEQYF
TGTGCCAGCAGTTACCTAAGGCAGGGTAACGAGCAGTACTTC
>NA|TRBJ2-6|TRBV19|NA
CASSEIWDANVLTF
TGTGCCAGTAGTGAGATATGGGACGCCAACGTCCTGACTTTC
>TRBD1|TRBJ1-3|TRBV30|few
CAWSHGQGGNTIYF
TGTGCCTGGAGTCACGGACAGGGTGGAAACACCATATATTTT
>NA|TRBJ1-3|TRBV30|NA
CARSMGPGNTIYF
TGTGCCCGGTCCATGGGGCCTGGAAACACCATATATTTT
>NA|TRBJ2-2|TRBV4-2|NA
CASSRTGWDTGELFF
TGTGCCAGCAGCCGAACAGGGTGGGATACCGGGGAGCTGTTTTTT
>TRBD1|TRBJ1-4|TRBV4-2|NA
CASSQLKIGGQLNEKLFF
TGTGCCAGCAGCCAATTAAAGATCGGGGGACAGCTTAATGAAAAACTGTTTTTT
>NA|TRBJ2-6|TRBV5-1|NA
CASSLSNSGANVLTF
TGCGCCAGCAGCTTGTCCAACTCTGGGGCCAACGTCCTGACTTTC
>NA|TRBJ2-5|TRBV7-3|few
CASSPTRAETQYF
TGTGCCAGCAGCCCGACTAGGGCAGAGACCCAGTACTTC
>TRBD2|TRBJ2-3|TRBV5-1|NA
CASSLATSGDTQYF
TGCGCCAGCAGCTTGGCGACTAGCGGTGATACGCAGTATTTT
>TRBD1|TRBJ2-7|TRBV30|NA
CAWSSAGTGLYEQYF
TGTGCCTGGTCAAGCGCCGGGACAGGGTTGTACGAGCAGTACTTC
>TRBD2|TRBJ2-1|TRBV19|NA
CASSLSGGEQFF
TGTGCCAGTAGCCTTAGCGGGGGTGAGCAGTTCTTC
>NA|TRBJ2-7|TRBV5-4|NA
CASSGPRGAKNEQYF
TGTGCCAGCAGCGGGCCCCGGGGCGCCAAAAACGAGCAGTACTTC
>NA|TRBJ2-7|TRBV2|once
CASSAGTTYYEQYF
TGTGCCAGCAGCGCCGGGACAACATACTACGAGCAGTACTTC
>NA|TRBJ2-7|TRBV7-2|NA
CASSPFSRGLYEQYF
TGTGCCAGCAGCCCCTTCTCACGGGGACTCTACGAGCAGTACTTC